Below, 4 T cell receptor beta chains from the same sample are listed, as sequenced in a study of T cell responses to AZD1222 COVID-19 vaccine. Libraries were prepared by immunoSEQ multiplex PCR; TCRdb keeps only in-frame clonotypes and omits some of them. This sample has around 140,000 clones, with roughly 92% found just once. The material sequenced was peripheral blood, taken 28 days after the second AZD1222 dose. The receptor source for this set is an adult who received the AZD1222 COVID-19 vaccine.

V usage is TRBV6-5 and J usage is TRBJ1-1, with unresolved D. The CDR3 loop spans 14 amino acids. Trimming removed 2 bases at V and 0 bases at J, with 7 bases between. The germline CDR1 and CDR2 sequences are MNHEY and SVGAGI. DNA for the CDR3: TGTGCCAGCAGTTACCACGGAATGAACACTGAAGCTTTCTTT. Its translation: CASSYHGMNTEAFF.

The rearrangement uses TRBV2 and TRBJ1-1; D is undetermined. The V and J ends lost 3 bases and 11 bases respectively, with 16 bases between them. The CDR3 runs 13 residues. Germline loops: CDR1 SNHLY, CDR2 FYNNEI. The CDR3 nucleotides read TGTGCCAGCAGTGAGGGTAGCCCGCCCCATGCTTTCTTT. Its protein product is CASSEGSPPHAFF.

The CDR3 nucleotides are TGTGCCTGGAGTGTACTAAGGACTAGCAGCAATGAGCAGTTCTTC. Translation gives CAWSVLRTSSNEQFF. The chain carries TRBV30 and TRBJ2-1, with 8 nucleotides matching TRBD2. CDR1 and CDR2 from the germline V gene are GTSNPN and SVGIG (reference sequence). The trim removed 0 bases at V and 6 bases at J, leaving 7 bases unmatched. The CDR3 extends over 15 amino acids.

The CDR3 DNA is TGTGCCAGCAGTGCGGACTTCTCCTCTGGAAACACCATATATTTT. This codes for CASSADFSSGNTIYF. This rearrangement joins TRBV28 to TRBJ1-3, with unresolved D. V was trimmed by 5 bases and J by 0 bases, leaving 11 bases between them. Germline values: CDR1 MDHEN, CDR2 SYDVKM. This CDR3 is 15 amino acids long.